Listed here is a single TCR beta chain. These data come from a study of blood T cell repertoires in COVID-19. Sequencing used immunoSEQ multiplex PCR; TCRdb keeps in-frame clones, though not all of them. The table includes hundreds of thousands of clones, around 86% detected once. Germline V gene data show CDR1 as MNHEY and CDR2 as SVGAGI. The CDR3 runs 16 residues. Trimming cost V 0 bases and J 3 bases; bases outside gene matches: 4. The rearrangement links TRBV6-5 to TRBJ2-7; 11 bases align to TRBD2. The sequence came from a woman aged 25-40 years with active or convalescent COVID-19. The source material was peripheral blood. CDR3 coding DNA: TGTGCCAGCAGTTACTCGAGACTAGCGGGGTTCTACGAGCAGTACTTC. Translating it yields CASSYSRLAGFYEQYF.